The 18 T cell receptor beta chains in this list originate from one sample, sequenced in a study of naive and memory T cell subsets. Both TRBC1 and TRBC2 were covered by a beta constant-region primer of two equimolar oligonucleotides. Ligated cDNA was amplified by four rounds of PCR with nested alpha and beta constant-region primers and SP2. MiXCR, applied by TCRdb to the UMI-ligation and nested PCR reads, yields one record per CDR3 protein. The repertoire has 130,000 or so distinct CDR3 sequences, 36% of them found once; the top ten carry 0.9%. The specimen sequenced was central memory CD4+ T cells from blood. These receptors originate from a human donor in good health.

V is TRBV10-1 and J is TRBJ2-3; D is uncertain. V was cut by 0 bases and J by 0 bases, with 4 bases left in between. The CDR3 spans 14 residues. Germline CDR1 and CDR2: WNHNN and SYGVQD (reference sequence). CDR3 bases: TGCGCCAGCAGTGAGTCAAGAAGCACAGATACGCAGTATTTT. Its translation is CASSESRSTDTQYF.

V and J are TRBV6-2 or TRBV6-3 and TRBJ2-3; 7 nucleotides match TRBD2. Trimming at V came to 3 bases and at J to 4 bases, leaving 13 bases not matched to a gene. The germline V gene has CDR1 MNHEY and CDR2 SVGEGT. CDR3 size: 17 residues. CDR3 bases: TGTGCCAGCAGTTATCGCGGGACTACGCTGGTGGCAGATACGCAGTATTTT. This encodes CASSYRGTTLVADTQYF.

This sequence joins TRBV3-1 and TRBJ1-1, with 8 positions matching TRBD1. Germline CDR1 LGHDT, CDR2 YNNKEL (reference sequence). The CDR3 consists of 13 residues. The trim removed 8 bases at V and 5 bases at J, leaving 7 bases unmatched. The CDR3 DNA reads as TGTGCCAGCTCAGGGGGCATGTGGACTGAAGCTTTCTTT. This encodes CASSGGMWTEAFF.

The V and J genes are TRBV7-2 and TRBJ2-1, with TRBD1 matching 8 bases. With 5 bases clipped from V and 6 bases from J, the junction kept 15 bases outside the gene matches. CDR3 length: 17 residues. Germline CDR1 is SGHTA and CDR2 is FQGNSA. The CDR3 region is CASSRQSGRTGSNEQFF. The DNA for the CDR3 is TGTGCCAGCAGCCGACAATCCGGAAGGACAGGGTCCAATGAGCAGTTCTTC.

This rearrangement joins TRBV7-9 to TRBJ2-7, with 8 bases lining up with TRBD2. J lost 2 bases, V lost 1 base, and 4 bases had no gene match. Germline loops: CDR1 SEHNR, CDR2 FQNEAQ (reference sequence). CDR3 length: 15 amino acids. The CDR3 loop is CASSLVLGRAYEQYF. The CDR3, as DNA: TGTGCCAGCAGCTTAGTTCTCGGGAGGGCCTACGAGCAGTACTTC.

In its sample, this clonotype was seen a few times. The chain joins TRBV12-3 or TRBV12-4 to TRBJ2-1; D might be TRBD2 (6 bases). V was trimmed by 4 bases and J by 12 bases, leaving 13 bases between them. There are 12 residues in the CDR3. The CDR3 sequence is CASSSTRELQFF. The DNA of the CDR3 is TGTGCCAGCAGTTCGACACGGGAGCTGCAGTTCTTC.

The genes are TRBV27 and TRBJ1-4, with a weak D call TRBD1 (5 bases). Deletions cut 4 bases from V and 4 bases from J, with 10 bases between. CDR1 is MNHEY, CDR2 SMNVEV, per germline (reference sequence). This CDR3 is built from 14 residues. CDR3 in amino acids: CASSYLGGNEKLFF. DNA for the CDR3: TGTGCCAGCAGTTACCTCGGGGGTAATGAAAAACTGTTTTTT.

The rearrangement links TRBV19 to TRBJ2-1; 9 nucleotides agree with TRBD2. CDR3 length: 15 amino acids. Germline loops: CDR1 LNHDA, CDR2 SQIVND (reference sequence). J gave up 1 base and V 4 bases, and 2 bases lay outside the gene matches. The CDR3 sequence: CASSKGLASYNEQFF. Written as DNA, the CDR3 is TGTGCCAGTAGTAAGGGACTAGCATCCTACAATGAGCAGTTCTTC.

The chain employs TRBV19 and TRBJ2-7, with D unresolved. This CDR3 spans 15 amino acids. Trimming removed 1 base from V and 5 bases from J, with 15 bases in between. Per germline, CDR1 LNHDA and CDR2 SQIVND (reference sequence). This chain's CDR3 is CASSIALSGKDEQYF. The CDR3 nucleotides are TGTGCCAGTAGTATAGCCCTGAGTGGGAAGGACGAGCAGTACTTC.

This clonotype was found a few times. The J gene is TRBJ2-7, the V gene TRBV27; 7 positions agree with TRBD1. There are 13 residues in the CDR3. Germline V lookup: CDR1 MNHEY, CDR2 SMNVEV (reference sequence). V shed 2 bases and J 12 bases; nucleotides not matched to a gene: 10. The CDR3 is CASSLHRGGGWYF. CDR3 DNA sequence: TGTGCCAGCAGTTTACACAGGGGTGGTGGCTGGTACTTC.

This clonotype was counted at least ten times. This sequence joins TRBV19 and TRBJ2-1, with D unresolved. In germline, CDR1 is LNHDA, CDR2 SQIVND (reference sequence). V lost 6 bases, J lost 2 bases, and 14 bases lay in between. The CDR3 extends over 15 amino acids. This CDR3 reads CASRGSTLPYNEQFF. The DNA of the CDR3 is TGTGCCAGTAGGGGCAGTACGCTCCCCTACAATGAGCAGTTCTTC.

The chain combines TRBV7-2 with TRBJ2-1; tentative D call: TRBD1 (5 bases). Trimming left V 5 bases short and J 1 base short, with 15 bases between. The CDR3 has 16 residues. Germline lookup yields CDR1 SGHTA and CDR2 FQGNSA. CDR3 region: CASSDIWQGSYNEQFF. CDR3 DNA sequence: TGTGCCAGCAGCGATATCTGGCAGGGATCCTACAATGAGCAGTTCTTC.

This clonotype has a count of ten or more. The chain joins TRBV19 to TRBJ2-5; D possibly corresponds to TRBD1 (7 bases). CDR1 LNHDA and CDR2 SQIVND come from the germline V gene (reference sequence). This CDR3 is 15 amino acids long. Trimming took 3 bases from V and 1 from J, leaving 12 bases between them. CDR3 in amino acids: CASSIQGGFQETQYF. For the CDR3, the DNA is TGTGCCAGTAGTATTCAGGGGGGCTTCCAAGAGACCCAGTACTTC.

This clonotype came up a few times. The chain employs TRBV20-1 and TRBJ2-7; TRBD2 aligns across 16 bases. The CDR3 length is 17 residues. With 2 bases clipped from V and 6 bases from J, the junction kept 10 bases outside the gene matches. Germline V gene sequence: CDR1 DFQATT, CDR2 SNEGSKA (reference sequence). The CDR3 reads CSARRGTSGRAISEQYF. CDR3 DNA sequence: TGCAGTGCTAGACGAGGGACTAGCGGGAGGGCCATATCCGAGCAGTACTTC.

This chain connects TRBV20-1 to TRBJ2-1; D not resolved. The CDR3 is 12 residues long. Trimming left V 0 bases short and J 8 bases short, with 8 bases between. The V gene's germline CDR1 is DFQATT and CDR2 SNEGSKA (reference sequence). CDR3 in amino acids: CSARDPAYEQFF. Written as DNA, the CDR3 is TGCAGTGCTAGAGATCCGGCCTATGAGCAGTTCTTC.

DNA for the CDR3: TGTACAACCGGAGAAGATACGCAGTATTTT. Its translation: CTTGEDTQYF. The gene calls are TRBV7-9 and TRBJ2-3, with D unclear. Germline lookup yields CDR1 SEHNR and CDR2 FQNEAQ (reference sequence). The CDR3 contains 10 residues. The full variable domain, completed using reference TRBV7-9 and TRBJ2-3, is DTGVSQNPRHKITKRGQNVTFRCDPISEHNRLYWYRQTLGQGPEFLTYFQNEAQLEKSRLLSDRFSAERPKGSFSTLEIQRTEQGDSAMYLCTTGEDTQYFGPGTRLTVL.

This clonotype was found a few times. The chain uses TRBV19 and TRBJ2-5, with 8 bases matching TRBD1. The CDR3 totals 13 residues. V shed 6 bases, J shed 5 bases, and the junction held 5 bases outside the gene matches. Germline assignment: CDR1 LNHDA and CDR2 SQIVND (reference sequence). The CDR3 nucleotides read TGTGCCAGTAGACCCCAGGGGGCTGAGACCCAGTACTTC. Translation gives CASRPQGAETQYF.

This clonotype was seen only a few times. V and J are TRBV12-3 or TRBV12-4 and TRBJ2-2, with 7 bases lining up with TRBD2. The CDR3 contains 16 residues. Trimming at V came to 7 bases and at J to 6 bases, leaving 14 bases not matched to a gene. CDR3: CASTQFRGGDAGELFF. CDR3 DNA: TGTGCCAGCACCCAATTCCGGGGAGGGGACGCCGGGGAGCTGTTTTTT.